This entry lists 8 T cell receptor beta chains sequenced from one sample in a study of cytomegalovirus exposure and HLA in healthy donors. 13 Jbeta primers and 60 Vbeta primers were used for the PCR. The assay was immunoSEQ multiplex PCR, and TCRdb's table has in-frame clones only and misses some. The sample shows approximately 170,000 clones, around 77% of them seen only once. Sequencing input: PBMCs. These receptors originate from a female donor in good health and CMV-seronegative.

This clone was seen just once. V gene TRBV6-1 combines with J gene TRBJ2-7, with 9 bases that match TRBD1. The CDR3 covers 14 residues. V shed 10 bases, J shed 4 bases, and the junction held 11 bases outside the gene matches. Germline lookup yields CDR1 MNHNS and CDR2 SASEGT. The CDR3 is CAISPGQGSYEQYF. CDR3 bases: TGTGCCATCTCACCGGGACAGGGATCTTACGAGCAGTACTTC.

The V call is TRBV6-5, the J call TRBJ2-7; 9 bases match TRBD1. J lost 3 bases, V lost 6 bases, and 6 bases had no gene match. Germline V gene sequence: CDR1 MNHEY, CDR2 SVGAGI. The CDR3 runs to 14 residues. The CDR3 nucleotides are TGTGCCAGCAGCCTCCGGGACAGGGACTACGAGCAGTACTTC. It encodes CASSLRDRDYEQYF.

Only one count was recorded for this clone. V gene TRBV27 combines with J gene TRBJ1-6; D is perhaps TRBD1 (5 bases). The CDR3 is made up of 15 amino acids. V gave up 1 base and J gave up 6 bases, with 10 bases separating them. Germline V gene sequence: CDR1 MNHEY, CDR2 SMNVEV (reference sequence). The DNA of the CDR3 is TGTGCCAGCAGTTTATGGGGCGCCGGTAATTCACCCCTCCACTTT. It specifies CASSLWGAGNSPLHF.

This sequence joins TRBV6-5 and TRBJ2-5; 7 nucleotides align to TRBD2. Germline V gene data show CDR1 as MNHEY and CDR2 as SVGAGI. The length of the CDR3 is 14 residues. V lost 4 bases and J lost 2; bases outside the gene matches: 4. The CDR3 here is CASSWSGDQETQYF. CDR3 bases: TGTGCCAGCAGTTGGAGCGGGGATCAAGAGACCCAGTACTTC.

The chain combines TRBV6-1 with TRBJ2-7, with D hard to call. CDR1 is MNHNS, CDR2 SASEGT, per germline. V lost 3 bases to trimming and J lost 4 bases, with 13 bases between them. This CDR3 has 14 amino acids. This CDR3 is CASSDIIRRYEQYF. The CDR3 DNA follows: TGTGCCAGCAGTGATATAATTCGGAGATACGAGCAGTACTTC.

The gene calls are TRBV20-1 and TRBJ2-5; no clear D gene. The better agreement between TRBJ2-7 and the DNA end casts doubt on the J call. CDR3 length: 11 residues. Germline assignment: CDR1 DFQATT and CDR2 SNEGSKA (reference sequence). The CDR3 DNA sequence: TGCAGTGCCCCCGGAGTCTACGAGCAGTACTTC. It is translated as CSAPGVYEQYF.

The genes are TRBV7-2 and TRBJ2-1, with TRBD2 matching over 9 bases. CDR1 and CDR2 from the germline V gene are SGHTA and FQGNSA. CDR3 length: 15 amino acids. Trimming removed 1 base from V and 9 bases from J; junction bases left unmatched: 7. The CDR3 loop reads CASSLGGGAGVEQFF. DNA for the CDR3: TGTGCCAGCAGCTTAGGCGGGGGGGCAGGAGTTGAGCAGTTCTTC. Looking up the rest from reference TRBV7-2 and TRBJ2-1 gives the full variable domain: GAGVSQSPSNKVTEKGKDVELRCDPISGHTALYWYRQSLGQGLEFLIYFQGNSAPDKSGLPSDRFSAERTGGSVSTLTIQRTQQEDSAVYLCASSLGGGAGVEQFFGPGTRLTVL.

The chain combines TRBV7-3 with TRBJ1-1, with D unresolved. Trimming cost V 5 bases and J 2 bases, with 9 bases left between them. This CDR3 is 13 amino acids long. CDR1 is SGHTA and CDR2 is FQGTGA in the germline V gene. CDR3 region: CASSPYLNTEAFF. As DNA, the CDR3 is TGTGCCAGCAGCCCTTACTTAAACACTGAAGCTTTCTTT.